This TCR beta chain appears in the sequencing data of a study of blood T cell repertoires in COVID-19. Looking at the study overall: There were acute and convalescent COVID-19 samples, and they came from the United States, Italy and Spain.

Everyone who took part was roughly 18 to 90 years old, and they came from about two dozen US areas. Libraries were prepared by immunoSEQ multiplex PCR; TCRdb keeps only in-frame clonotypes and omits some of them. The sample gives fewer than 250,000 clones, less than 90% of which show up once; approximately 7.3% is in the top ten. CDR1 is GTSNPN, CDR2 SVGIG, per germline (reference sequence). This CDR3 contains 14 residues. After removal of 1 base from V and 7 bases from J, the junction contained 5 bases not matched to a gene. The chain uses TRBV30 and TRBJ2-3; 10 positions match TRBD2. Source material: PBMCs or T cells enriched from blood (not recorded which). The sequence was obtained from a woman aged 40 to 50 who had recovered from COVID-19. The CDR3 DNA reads TGTGCCTGGAGTGGAGAAGCGGGAGGGTATACGCAGTATTTT. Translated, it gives CAWSGEAGGYTQYF.